This passage covers 28 T cell receptor beta chains from one sample sequenced in a study of T cell responses to AZD1222 COVID-19 vaccine. Sequencing was performed with immunoSEQ multiplex PCR; in TCRdb, only in-frame clones are kept and a portion is missing. There are about 100,000 clones in the sample; around nine tenths occur only once, and less than 3% lies in the top ten. The sample here was peripheral blood, taken on day 0 of AZD1222 vaccination. The receptors stem from an adult in good health.

This chain joins TRBV24-1 and TRBJ2-3; 7 nucleotides agree with TRBD1. The V and J ends lost 9 bases and 4 bases, in that order; junction bases with no gene match: 9. The CDR3 is 14 amino acids. The germline gives CDR1 KGHDR, CDR2 SFDVKD. This CDR3 reads CATSTGWGADTQYF. The CDR3 DNA follows: TGTGCCACCTCGACAGGGTGGGGAGCAGATACGCAGTATTTT.

This sequence joins TRBV3-1 (or the pseudogene TRBV3-2) and TRBJ2-1; D ambiguous. Germline CDR1 is LGHDT and CDR2 is YNNKEL (reference sequence). The CDR3 is 13 residues long. Trimming pared 2 bases from V and 9 bases from J, leaving 11 bases between. CDR3 DNA sequence: TGTGCCAGCAGCCAAAATGCCCCGGCTGAGCAGTTCTTC. This sequence encodes CASSQNAPAEQFF.

Only a few counts were recorded for this clone. The chain combines TRBV24-1 with TRBJ2-7, with 12 bases that match TRBD1. This CDR3 spans 16 amino acids. Per the germline V gene, CDR1 is KGHDR and CDR2 is SFDVKD. Losses at the gene ends were 0 bases for V and 4 bases for J; bases not matched to a gene: 3. CDR3 loop: CATSDLRDRGPYEQYF. CDR3 nucleotides: TGTGCCACCAGTGATTTGCGGGACAGGGGGCCGTACGAGCAGTACTTC.

In its sample, this clone was seen once. The chain recombines TRBV23-1 with TRBJ1-1, with a possible D match to TRBD1 (6 bases). TRBV23-1 has ORF status, its function being uncertain. Trimming pared 7 bases from V and 7 bases from J, leaving 13 bases between. The CDR3 totals 12 residues. The CDR3 DNA reads as TGCGCCAGCAAACATTTGGACAGTGAAGCTTTCTTT. Translating it yields CASKHLDSEAFF.

This clone was observed a handful of times. This chain uses TRBV30 with TRBJ1-1; 7 nucleotides line up with TRBD1. V was pared by 3 bases and J by 10 bases, with 5 bases of the junction left unmatched. The germline V gene has CDR1 GTSNPN and CDR2 SVGIG (reference sequence). This CDR3 has 11 residues. The CDR3: CAWRMTGPAFF. The CDR3 DNA follows: TGTGCCTGGAGGATGACAGGGCCAGCTTTCTTT. Based on the CDR3 plus reference TRBV30 and TRBJ1-1, the full variable domain is SQTIHQWPATLVQPVGSPLSLECTVEGTSNPNLYWYRQAAGRGLQLLFYSVGIGQISSEVPQNLSASRPQDRQFILSSKKLLLSDSGFYLCAWRMTGPAFFGQGTRLTVV.

The rearrangement links TRBV5-1 to TRBJ2-5; 12 bases agree with TRBD2. V lost 4 bases to trimming and J lost 2 bases; unmatched junction nucleotides: 6. Per germline, CDR1 SGHRS and CDR2 YFSETQ. This CDR3 is 16 amino acids long. CDR3 DNA: TGCGCCAGCAGCCCCGGGACTAGCGGGCCTCAAGAGACCCAGTACTTC. Translating gives CASSPGTSGPQETQYF.

V and J are TRBV25-1 and TRBJ2-3; 8 nucleotides align to TRBD2. Germline assignment: CDR1 MGHDK and CDR2 SYGVNS. V gave up 8 bases and J gave up 5 bases; unmatched junction bases: 9. The CDR3 spans 14 residues. This CDR3 reads CASSGGAILDTQYF. The CDR3 bases are TGTGCCAGCTCCGGGGGGGCCATATTAGATACGCAGTATTTT.

This chain connects TRBV27 to TRBJ1-1; 9 positions match TRBD1. The CDR3 covers 16 residues. CDR1 MNHEY and CDR2 SMNVEV come from the germline V gene (reference sequence). V was clipped by 5 bases and J by 1 base; unmatched bases: 8. The CDR3 region is CASSPGTGMANTEAFF. In nucleotides, the CDR3 is TGTGCCAGCAGTCCCGGGACAGGGATGGCGAACACTGAAGCTTTCTTT.

The chain has TRBV19 and TRBJ1-2; no reliable D call. Germline CDR1 and CDR2: LNHDA and SQIVND (reference sequence). The CDR3 covers 12 residues. The V gene lost 7 bases and the J gene lost 5 bases, with 11 bases spanning the gap. CDR3 nucleotides: TGTGCCAGTACCATGAGAGGGTATGGCTACACCTTC. This encodes CASTMRGYGYTF. Based on the CDR3 plus reference TRBV19 and TRBJ1-2, the full variable domain is DGGITQSPKYLFRKEGQNVTLSCEQNLNHDAMYWYRQDPGQGLRLIYYSQIVNDFQKGDIAEGYSVSREKKESFPLTVTSAQKNPTAFYLCASTMRGYGYTFGSGTRLTVV.

DNA of the CDR3: TGTGCCAGCAGCGTACGGGGAGACTCCTATGGCTACACCTTC. Protein sequence: CASSVRGDSYGYTF. The chain joins TRBV9 to TRBJ1-2; D gene uncertain. V lost 1 base and J 4 bases, leaving 11 bases between the germline ends. CDR1 SGDLS and CDR2 YYNGEE come from the germline V gene. The CDR3 loop spans 14 amino acids. Looking up the rest from reference TRBV9 and TRBJ1-2 gives the full variable domain: DSGVTQTPKHLITATGQRVTLRCSPRSGDLSVYWYQQSLDQGLQFLIQYYNGEERAKGNILERFSAQQFPDLHSELNLSSLELGDSALYFCASSVRGDSYGYTFGSGTRLTVV.

The CDR3 sequence is CASSYIIPGANVLTF. In nucleotides, the CDR3 is TGTGCCAGCAGTTACATAATCCCTGGGGCCAACGTCCTGACTTTC. The gene calls are TRBV6-6 and TRBJ2-6; D not resolved. This CDR3 has 15 residues. Germline V CDR1 and CDR2: MNHNY, SVGAGI (reference sequence). Between the trimmed V and J ends, which lost 2 bases and 2 bases, there was a span of 7 bases.

The chain joins TRBV15 to TRBJ1-4; D gene uncertain. Germline lookup yields CDR1 LNHNV and CDR2 YYDKDF (reference sequence). The CDR3 is made up of 15 amino acids. V lost 5 bases and J 0 bases, leaving 10 bases between the germline ends. CDR3 bases: TGTGCCACCAGCTTGGTTTTGACAACTAATGAAAAACTGTTTTTT. It codes for CATSLVLTTNEKLFF.

The J gene is TRBJ1-2, the V gene TRBV3-1 (or the pseudogene TRBV3-2); 7 positions agree with TRBD1. The CDR3 length is 18 residues. V shed 0 bases and J 3 bases; nucleotides not matched to a gene: 13. The germline V gene encodes CDR1 LGHDT and CDR2 YNNKEL (reference sequence). CDR3 nucleotide sequence: TGTGCCAGCAGCCAAGACCTAGGGGGCATAAGGCCACACTATGGCTACACCTTC. Translation gives CASSQDLGGIRPHYGYTF.

The chain uses TRBV5-6 and TRBJ1-3; TRBD1 aligns across 7 bases. The germline CDR1 and CDR2 sequences are SGHDT and YYEEEE. The CDR3 contains 14 residues. The V gene end was trimmed by 7 bases and the J gene end by 2 bases; junction bases not matched to a gene: 6. CDR3 DNA sequence: TGTGCCAGCCGACAGGGAATCGCTGGAAACACCATATATTTT. Translating it yields CASRQGIAGNTIYF.

This clone came up a few times. This sequence joins TRBV11-2 and TRBJ1-5; no reliable D call. The CDR3 contains 12 residues. V lost 5 bases and J lost 6, with 8 bases in between. CDR1 and CDR2 from the germline V gene are SGHAT and FQNNGV. DNA for the CDR3: TGTGCCAGCAGCCACGAGACTCAGCCCCAGCATTTT. It codes for CASSHETQPQHF.

The CDR3 DNA sequence: TGTGCCAGCATGGCAGGGACCCCCCACGAGCAGTACTTC. Translation: CASMAGTPHEQYF. The gene calls are TRBV25-1 and TRBJ2-7; the D call may be TRBD1 or TRBD2 (5 bases each). Trimming left V 7 bases short and J 5 bases short, with 15 bases between. CDR1 MGHDK and CDR2 SYGVNS come from the germline V gene. This CDR3 has 13 amino acids.

The J gene is TRBJ2-1, the V gene TRBV5-8; a weak D match, TRBD2 (5 bases). Trimming cost V 4 bases and J 0 bases, with 14 bases left between them. The CDR3 spans 16 residues. CDR1 is SGHTS, CDR2 YDEGEE, per germline. CDR3 protein: CASSRGLVSSYNEQFF. The CDR3 bases are TGTGCCAGCAGCCGAGGGCTCGTCAGCTCCTACAATGAGCAGTTCTTC.

This clone showed up just once. J is TRBJ2-7 and V is TRBV19; 7 bases line up with TRBD1. This CDR3 has 16 amino acids. With V trimmed by 4 bases and J by 5 bases, 14 bases remained unmatched. CDR1 LNHDA and CDR2 SQIVND come from the germline V gene (reference sequence). The CDR3 spells CASSTTGQLNRDEQYF. DNA for the CDR3: TGTGCCAGTAGTACTACGGGACAGCTAAACCGGGACGAGCAGTACTTC.

The rearrangement links TRBV7-2 to TRBJ1-2; no firm D call. Germline CDR1 and CDR2: SGHTA and FQGNSA. This CDR3 is built from 15 residues. The ends were cut back, 1 base at V and 7 bases at J, with 16 bases in the middle. Here the CDR3 DNA reads TGTGCCAGCAGCTTAGTCGAACAATCCCTAGGTGGCTACACCTTC. Amino acids: CASSLVEQSLGGYTF.

The chain is built from TRBV6-5 and TRBJ2-1; D remains unclear. The CDR3 contains 14 residues. In germline, CDR1 is MNHEY, CDR2 SVGAGI. Trimming cost V 7 bases and J 4 bases, with 14 bases left between them. Here the CDR3 DNA reads TGTGCCAGCAAGGTCAGTTGGGCTTACAATGAGCAGTTCTTC. Translated: CASKVSWAYNEQFF.

J is TRBJ1-4 and V is TRBV7-6; maybe TRBD1 (6 bases). This CDR3 contains 16 residues. The V end was cut by 0 bases, the J end by 2 bases, with 10 bases between. In germline, CDR1 is SGHVS, CDR2 FNYEAQ. The CDR3 here is CASSLAAGATNEKLFF. The CDR3 DNA reads as TGTGCCAGCAGCTTAGCGGCAGGGGCTACTAATGAAAAACTGTTTTTT.

V is TRBV19 and J is TRBJ2-4; D not certain. The germline gives CDR1 LNHDA, CDR2 SQIVND (reference sequence). The V and J ends lost 1 base and 8 bases respectively, with 9 bases between them. The CDR3 extends over 13 amino acids. The CDR3 reads CASSIGGVDIQYF. DNA of the CDR3: TGTGCCAGTAGTATAGGAGGAGTGGACATTCAGTACTTC. The whole variable domain, filled in from reference TRBV19 and TRBJ2-4, reads DGGITQSPKYLFRKEGQNVTLSCEQNLNHDAMYWYRQDPGQGLRLIYYSQIVNDFQKGDIAEGYSVSREKKESFPLTVTSAQKNPTAFYLCASSIGGVDIQYFGAGTRLSVL.

The sample holds one count of this clone. The chain combines TRBV4-3 with TRBJ1-1; possibly TRBD1 for D (6 bases). The V and J ends lost 4 bases and 4 bases respectively, with 19 bases between them. This CDR3 is 16 amino acids long. Germline V gene data show CDR1 as LGHNA and CDR2 as YSLEER. CDR3 sequence: CASSLEQGRVATEAFF. CDR3 DNA: TGCGCCAGCAGCCTGGAACAGGGTAGGGTGGCCACTGAAGCTTTCTTT.

The chain combines TRBV7-2 with TRBJ2-6; D gene uncertain. This CDR3 comprises 16 residues. Between the trimmed V and J ends, which lost 1 base and 0 bases, there was a span of 7 bases. From germline, CDR1 is SGHTA and CDR2 FQGNSA. The CDR3 loop reads CASSLEMLSGANVLTF. CDR3 sequence (DNA): TGTGCCAGCAGCTTAGAGATGCTCTCTGGGGCCAACGTCCTGACTTTC.

The rearrangement uses TRBV4-2 and TRBJ2-1; 9 bases agree with TRBD2. The CDR3 extends over 17 amino acids. V lost 5 bases to trimming and J lost 0 bases; unmatched junction nucleotides: 8. The V gene's germline CDR1 is LGHNA and CDR2 YNFKEQ. This CDR3 is CASSARGGPSSYNEQFF. DNA of the CDR3: TGTGCCAGCAGCGCGCGGGGGGGCCCAAGCTCCTACAATGAGCAGTTCTTC.

This chain uses TRBV7-2 with TRBJ2-7; D is possibly TRBD1 or TRBD2 (6 bases each). The CDR3 contains 15 residues. V was cut by 1 base and J by 7 bases, with 17 bases left in between. From germline, CDR1 is SGHTA and CDR2 FQGNSA. This chain's CDR3 is CASSLVVGGAGEQYF. The CDR3 DNA reads as TGTGCCAGCAGCTTAGTCGTGGGGGGCGCGGGAGAGCAGTACTTC.

The rearrangement links TRBV10-3 to TRBJ1-3; no clear D gene. Germline loops: CDR1 ENHRY, CDR2 SYGVKD. The CDR3 spans 15 residues. Between the trimmed V and J ends, which lost 3 bases and 3 bases, there was a span of 12 bases. This chain's CDR3 is CAISEAGRNGNTIYF. The CDR3 bases are TGTGCCATCAGTGAAGCGGGAAGGAATGGAAACACCATATATTTT.

This clone was detected only a few times. CDR3 region: CASSPYGAVNTEAFF. Written as DNA, the CDR3 is TGTGCCAGCTCACCGTATGGGGCAGTGAACACTGAAGCTTTCTTT. This chain uses TRBV18 with TRBJ1-1; D is possibly TRBD1 (5 bases). Germline assignment: CDR1 KGHSH and CDR2 LQKENI. The V and J ends lost 3 bases and 0 bases respectively, with 11 bases between them. CDR3 length equals 15 residues.